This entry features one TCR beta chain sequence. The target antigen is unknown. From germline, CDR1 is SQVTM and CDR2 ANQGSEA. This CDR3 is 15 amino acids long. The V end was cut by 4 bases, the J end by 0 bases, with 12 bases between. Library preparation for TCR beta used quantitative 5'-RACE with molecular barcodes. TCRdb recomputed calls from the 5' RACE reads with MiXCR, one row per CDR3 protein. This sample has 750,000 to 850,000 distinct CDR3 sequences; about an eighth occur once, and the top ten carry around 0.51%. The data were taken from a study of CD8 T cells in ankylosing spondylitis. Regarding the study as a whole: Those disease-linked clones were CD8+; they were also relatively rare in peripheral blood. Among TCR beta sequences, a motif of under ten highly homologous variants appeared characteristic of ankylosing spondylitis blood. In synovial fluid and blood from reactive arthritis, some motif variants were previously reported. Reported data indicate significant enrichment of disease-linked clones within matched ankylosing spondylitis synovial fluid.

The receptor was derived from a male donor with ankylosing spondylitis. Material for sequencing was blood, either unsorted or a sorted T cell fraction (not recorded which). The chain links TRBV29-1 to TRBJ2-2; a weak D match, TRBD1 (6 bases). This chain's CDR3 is CSVAPNRANTGELFF. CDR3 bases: TGCAGCGTTGCCCCCAACAGGGCGAACACCGGGGAGCTGTTTTTT.